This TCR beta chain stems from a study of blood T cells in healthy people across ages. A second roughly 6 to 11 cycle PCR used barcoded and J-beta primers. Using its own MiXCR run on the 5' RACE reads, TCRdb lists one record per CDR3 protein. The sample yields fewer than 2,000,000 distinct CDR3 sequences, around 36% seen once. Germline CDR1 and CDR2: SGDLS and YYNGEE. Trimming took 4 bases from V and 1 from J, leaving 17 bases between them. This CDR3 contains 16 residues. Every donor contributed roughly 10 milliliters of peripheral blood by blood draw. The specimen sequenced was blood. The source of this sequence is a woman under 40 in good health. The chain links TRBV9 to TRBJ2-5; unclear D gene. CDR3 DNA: TGTGCCAGCAGCCCTCGGACCAGCCTCCTCCAAGAGACCCAGTACTTC. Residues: CASSPRTSLLQETQYF.